Presented here are 5 T cell receptor beta chains from one specimen sequenced in a study of blood T cell repertoires in COVID-19. Sequencing was performed with immunoSEQ multiplex PCR; in TCRdb, only in-frame clones are kept and a portion is missing. The sample contains 200,000 to 300,000 clones, around four fifths of which appear only once. Sequenced input: peripheral blood. The receptors shown here come from a man between 60 and 75 years old with acute or convalescent COVID-19.

This chain uses TRBV5-1 with TRBJ1-4, with D unclear. The V gene's germline CDR1 is SGHRS and CDR2 YFSETQ. Trimming stripped 4 bases from V and 0 bases from J, with 19 bases between. The CDR3 has 18 amino acids. This CDR3 is CASSDPDGGISTNEKLFF. The CDR3 nucleotides read TGCGCCAGCAGCGACCCGGACGGAGGGATCTCAACTAATGAAAAACTGTTTTTT.

This chain connects TRBV3-1 (or the pseudogene TRBV3-2) to TRBJ2-7; 8 positions match TRBD2. Germline-derived CDR1 and CDR2 are LGHDT and YNNKEL (reference sequence). The CDR3 is 16 amino acids. The trim removed 0 bases at V and 2 bases at J, leaving 6 bases unmatched. The CDR3 loop reads CASSQDQRGWPYEQYF. For the CDR3, the DNA is TGTGCCAGCAGCCAAGATCAGCGGGGGTGGCCCTACGAGCAGTACTTC.

In the case of this clone: At one end the junction does not follow the germline gene, possibly because of a read error. The V and J genes are TRBV5-1 and TRBJ2-7; TRBD1 aligns across 7 bases. Per germline, CDR1 SGHRS and CDR2 YFSETQ. The CDR3 length is 15 residues. In DNA, the CDR3 is TGCGCCAGCGGCTTGCCCGGGACGGCCAGGGGGGAGCAGTACTTC. This encodes CASGLPGTARGEQYF.

This rearrangement joins TRBV6-5 to TRBJ2-3; 8 nucleotides match TRBD2. Germline CDR1 and CDR2: MNHEY and SVGAGI. The CDR3 has 16 residues. V lost 0 bases and J lost 2; bases outside the gene matches: 4. The CDR3 DNA reads TGTGCCAGCAGTTACTCGGCGGGGGGCTCCACAGATACGCAGTATTTT. It specifies CASSYSAGGSTDTQYF.

The chain uses TRBV28 and TRBJ1-2; 7 bases fit TRBD1. The CDR3 consists of 14 residues. V gave up 6 bases and J gave up 6 bases; unmatched junction bases: 10. CDR1 is MDHEN, CDR2 SYDVKM, per germline. As DNA, the CDR3 is TGTGCCAGCAGGAGACTACGGACAGGAGATGGCTACACCTTC. It translates to CASRRLRTGDGYTF.